Presented here are 12 T cell receptor beta chains from one specimen sequenced in a study of response to subunit inactivated influenza vaccine. MiXCR was run by TCRdb on the RT-PCR reads, yielding one entry per CDR3 protein. Of 400,000 to 550,000 distinct CDR3 sequences in the sample, less than 30% were seen once. The specimen was CD4+ T cells sorted from PBMCs, collected 4 to 6 days after vaccination. These receptors were obtained from a man aged 50 or older who received an inactivated influenza vaccine.

This sequence joins TRBV28 and TRBJ1-1; D remains ambiguous. Germline CDR1 and CDR2: MDHEN and SYDVKM. V shed 3 bases and J shed 0 bases, with 8 bases lying between them. The CDR3 is 14 amino acids. CDR3 residues: CASSFQFMNTEAFF. The CDR3 bases are TGTGCCAGCAGTTTTCAGTTCATGAACACTGAAGCTTTCTTT.

The chain couples TRBV3-1 to TRBJ2-7, with TRBD1 matching over 7 bases. CDR1 is LGHDT and CDR2 is YNNKEL in the germline V gene (reference sequence). CDR3 length: 13 amino acids. Trimming at V came to 2 bases and at J to 7 bases, leaving 5 bases not matched to a gene. CDR3 DNA sequence: TGTGCCAGCAGCCAAAGACAGGGCGGAGAGCAGTACTTC. It is translated as CASSQRQGGEQYF.

This clonotype has a handful of counts. The chain couples TRBV24-1 to TRBJ2-2; D is unresolved. The CDR3 consists of 14 residues. V lost 9 bases and J 4 bases, leaving 14 bases between the germline ends. In germline, CDR1 is KGHDR, CDR2 SFDVKD. CDR3 in amino acids: CATQSDGFTGELFF. CDR3 DNA sequence: TGTGCCACCCAGTCGGATGGTTTCACCGGGGAGCTGTTTTTT.

There are many counts of this clonotype. This chain links TRBV20-1 with TRBJ2-2, with unresolved D. Per the germline V gene, CDR1 is DFQATT and CDR2 is SNEGSKA (reference sequence). The CDR3 totals 13 residues. V shed 4 bases and J shed 5 bases, with 11 bases lying between them. The CDR3 region is CSAKSSRTGELFF. The CDR3 DNA sequence: TGCAGTGCTAAGAGTAGCCGGACCGGGGAGCTGTTTTTT.

The sample holds a few counts of this clonotype. The J gene is TRBJ1-4, the V gene TRBV20-1, with a possible D match to TRBD1 (6 bases). V gave up 6 bases and J gave up 5 bases, with 13 bases separating them. Germline values: CDR1 DFQATT, CDR2 SNEGSKA (reference sequence). The CDR3 sequence is 13 residues long. The CDR3 is CSAANRGNEKLFF. The CDR3 DNA reads TGCAGTGCGGCTAATAGGGGGAATGAAAAACTGTTTTTT.

Notes on this clonotype: A much larger clone lies one base from this, so it may be a read error. V and J are TRBV7-9 and TRBJ1-1; tentatively, D is TRBD1 (6 bases). The CDR3 is made up of 13 amino acids. Germline assignment: CDR1 SEHNR and CDR2 FQNEAQ (reference sequence). DNA of the CDR3: TGTGTCATCCCGGGACCCAGGGGCACTGAAGCTTCCTTT. Encoded protein: CVIPGPRGTEASF.

This clonotype was counted a few times. J is TRBJ2-7 and V is TRBV5-1; D ambiguous. Trimming removed 2 bases from V and 3 bases from J, with 12 bases in between. This CDR3 region has 14 residues. The V gene's germline CDR1 is SGHRS and CDR2 YFSETQ. The chain's CDR3 is CASSLKGLVYEQYF. The CDR3 bases are TGCGCCAGCAGCTTAAAGGGTTTGGTCTACGAGCAGTACTTC.

The genes are TRBV2 and TRBJ2-2; D gene ambiguous. Germline V gene lookup returns CDR1 SNHLY and CDR2 FYNNEI. Trimming took off 5 bases at V and 5 bases at J, with 12 bases between the two ends. The CDR3 has 14 amino acids. In DNA, the CDR3 is TGTGCCAGCAGTAACCCCCTACGTACCGGGGAGCTGTTTTTT. Translating gives CASSNPLRTGELFF.

This clonotype has a handful of counts. This chain uses TRBV5-1 with TRBJ2-2; D gene uncertain. The germline V gene has CDR1 SGHRS and CDR2 YFSETQ. V was shortened by 1 base and J by 6 bases, with 10 bases between the two germline ends. The CDR3 spans 14 residues. This CDR3 is CASSLLSYPGELFF. The DNA for the CDR3 is TGCGCCAGCAGCTTGCTCAGCTACCCCGGGGAGCTGTTTTTT.

This chain joins TRBV3-1 and TRBJ2-2; possibly TRBD1 or TRBD2 for D (5 bases each). V lost 4 bases to trimming and J lost 5 bases, with 11 bases between them. Germline V lookup: CDR1 LGHDT, CDR2 YNNKEL (reference sequence). The CDR3 extends over 14 amino acids. The CDR3 sequence is CASSPGAETGELFF. CDR3 nucleotide sequence: TGTGCCAGCAGCCCCGGGGCTGAGACCGGGGAGCTGTTTTTT.

This clonotype was picked up a small number of times. V is TRBV9 and J is TRBJ2-1, with 10 bases lining up with TRBD2. V was clipped by 2 bases and J by 7 bases; unmatched bases: 12. This CDR3 spans 17 amino acids. The germline gives CDR1 SGDLS, CDR2 YYNGEE. CDR3 DNA: TGTGCCAGCAGCGTCGCCGCTCAGCGGGGGGGCCAAAATGAGCAGTTCTTC. It specifies CASSVAAQRGGQNEQFF.

J is TRBJ2-7 and V is TRBV27; a weak D match, TRBD1 (5 bases). Germline V lookup: CDR1 MNHEY, CDR2 SMNVEV (reference sequence). The CDR3 consists of 15 residues. With 4 bases removed from V and 3 bases from J, the gap between germline ends came to 16 bases. CDR3 coding DNA: TGTGCCAGCAGTTCCCAGGGAAATGGGCTCTACGAGCAGTACTTC. Translated, it gives CASSSQGNGLYEQYF.